This T cell receptor beta chain appears in the sequencing data of a study of shared clonotypes between healthy human individuals. Clones were read by immunoSEQ multiplex PCR, and TCRdb kept only the in-frame ones, dropping some. The sample holds more than 2,000,000 clones, approximately 92% seen once. The germline V gene encodes CDR1 KGHSH and CDR2 LQKENI. V lost 4 bases and J 1 base, leaving 16 bases between the germline ends. The CDR3 totals 16 residues. The specimen was naive CD4+ T cells sorted from blood. This sample's subset: CD45RA+ positively selected. The TCR comes from a man aged 18 to 29 in good health. This chain joins TRBV18 and TRBJ2-5, with a tentative D call TRBD1 (6 bases). The CDR3 loop is CASSLHPGTPQETQYF. CDR3 in DNA: TGTGCCAGCTCACTTCATCCCGGGACACCCCAAGAGACCCAGTACTTC.